The TCR beta chain under discussion was sequenced for a study of Graves' ophthalmopathy and Graves' hyperthyroidism. Study-wide results and caveats: Among thyroid clonotypes expanded above 0.001 frequency, most also appeared in blood.

Worth noting for this clonotype: Its antigen is not identified. Germline and junction disagree at one end, which may indicate a read error.

The authors amplified TCR beta CDR3 regions, and they did so from RNA transcripts for repertoire sequencing. An initial RT-PCR round employing HTBI primers preceded a second-round multiplex PCR. TCRdb itself ran the multiplex PCR reads through MiXCR, one entry per CDR3 protein. The sample includes 600,000 to 950,000 distinct CDR3 sequences, approximately 40% of them seen just once. The PBMC fraction was derived from around 10 ml of fresh peripheral blood. Germline CDR1 reads SEHNR; CDR2 reads FQNEAQ (reference sequence). The CDR3 totals 14 residues. This chain connects TRBV7-9 to TRBJ2-2, with unresolved D. Sequencing was carried out using peripheral blood. This TCR derives from an adult man with Graves' ophthalmopathy. The CDR3 coding sequence is TGCGCCAGCAGCCATGAGGACGACACCGGGGAGCTGTTTTTT. Protein: CASSHEDDTGELFF.